Presented here are 7 T cell receptor beta chains from one specimen sequenced in a study of a mutant IDH1 vaccine in newly diagnosed glioma. Clones were sequenced by immunoSEQ multiplex PCR, and TCRdb holds only the in-frame ones, with some missing. The sample records about 34,000 clones, about three quarters being singletons. Indicated time point: baseline, week 1 (first vaccination visit). Treatment meaning: pre-vaccination baseline after standard-of-care therapy. Material: peripheral blood mononuclear cells (PBMCs), obtained from a glioma patient treated with radiotherapy, temozolomide or both. These receptors were taken from a man aged 45-65 years with glioma. Some clones in this sample may be carry-over from other donors' samples.

The table lists this clone with a count of one. The chain joins TRBV6-4 to TRBJ2-6; D is ambiguous. The V gene's germline CDR1 is MRHNA and CDR2 SNTAGT. This CDR3 contains 15 residues. The V gene lost 8 bases and the J gene lost 4 bases, with 15 bases spanning the gap. The CDR3 sequence is CASSDGGYGANVLTF. The CDR3 DNA reads as TGTGCCAGCTCCGACGGCGGCTACGGGGCCAACGTCCTGACTTTC.

The chain joins TRBV5-1 to TRBJ2-2; D call uncertain. V was cut by 0 bases and J by 8 bases, with 14 bases left in between. The CDR3 covers 15 residues. Germline assignment: CDR1 SGHRS and CDR2 YFSETQ. The CDR3 loop is CASSLVLNGPGELFF. CDR3 DNA sequence: TGCGCCAGCAGCTTGGTACTCAACGGGCCGGGGGAGCTGTTTTTT.

This chain joins TRBV6-6 and TRBJ1-1; no clear D. The CDR3 runs to 15 residues. From germline, CDR1 is MNHNY and CDR2 SVGAGI (reference sequence). Trimming took 2 bases from V and 3 from J, leaving 13 bases between them. The CDR3 spells CASSYRVARDTEAFF. As DNA, the CDR3 is TGTGCCAGCAGTTACCGGGTTGCCCGTGACACTGAAGCTTTCTTT.

The gene calls are TRBV18 and TRBJ1-6; D is unresolved. Germline-derived CDR1 and CDR2 are KGHSH and LQKENI. V was trimmed by 4 bases and J by 3 bases, leaving 10 bases between them. The CDR3 is 15 residues long. In DNA, the CDR3 is TGTGCCAGCTCACAAGACCCAAGCTATAATTCACCCCTCCACTTT. Translation gives CASSQDPSYNSPLHF.

The rearrangement links TRBV9 to TRBJ1-3, with D perhaps matching TRBD1 (5 bases). The CDR3 contains 15 residues. V was cut by 6 bases and J by 0 bases, with 13 bases left in between. Germline CDR1 SGDLS, CDR2 YYNGEE. CDR3 DNA: TGTGCCAGCACCTCCGGGGCTTACTCTGGAAACACCATATATTTT. Translating gives CASTSGAYSGNTIYF. The complete variable domain, with remaining parts taken from reference TRBV9 and TRBJ1-3, reads DSGVTQTPKHLITATGQRVTLRCSPRSGDLSVYWYQQSLDQGLQFLIQYYNGEERAKGNILERFSAQQFPDLHSELNLSSLELGDSALYFCASTSGAYSGNTIYFGEGSWLTVV.

This clone has just a few counts. The chain employs TRBV30 and TRBJ1-2; the D gene is possibly TRBD1 (6 bases). The CDR3 totals 12 residues. Trimming removed 0 bases at V and 8 bases at J, with 10 bases between. Germline V gene lookup returns CDR1 GTSNPN and CDR2 SVGIG (reference sequence). The CDR3: CAWSVSGEGYTF. Written as DNA, the CDR3 is TGTGCCTGGAGTGTATCAGGGGAGGGCTACACCTTC.

The J gene is TRBJ2-1, the V gene TRBV11-2; 7 bases fit TRBD2. V shed 3 bases, J shed 7 bases, and the junction held 9 bases outside the gene matches. CDR1 SGHAT and CDR2 FQNNGV come from the germline V gene. The CDR3 spans 15 residues. CDR3 amino acids: CASSFYAGDSNEQFF. CDR3 in DNA: TGTGCCAGCAGCTTTTACGCGGGAGACTCTAATGAGCAGTTCTTC.